This TCR beta chain stems from a study of OX40 agonist ivuxolimab in advanced cancers. CDR1 is MNHNY and CDR2 is SVGAGI in the germline V gene (reference sequence). This CDR3 region has 15 residues. V gave up 5 bases and J gave up 4 bases; unmatched junction bases: 10. Sequencing used immunoSEQ multiplex PCR; TCRdb keeps in-frame clones, though not all of them. The sample carries approximately 100,000 clones, about nine tenths recorded once. This clonotype was obtained from an adult with an advanced solid tumor such as melanoma, head and neck, liver or kidney cancer. The sample in question was CD4+ or CD8+ T cells sorted from blood, obtained in a trial of the OX40 agonist ivuxolimab. V usage is TRBV6-6 and J usage is TRBJ1-1, with TRBD1 identical over 7 bases. This CDR3 is CASSTRTGKATEAFF. The CDR3 coding sequence is TGTGCCAGCAGTACGAGGACAGGCAAGGCCACTGAAGCTTTCTTT.